Only one count was recorded for the clone carrying this T cell receptor (beta chain). Individuals drawn from some 25 US areas were roughly 18 to 95 years old. This record belongs to a study of blood T cell repertoires in COVID-19. Study context: The United States, Italy and Spain provided the acute and convalescent COVID-19 samples.

Original processing methods: Amplification with reference gene primers provided the estimates of nucleated cell counts. The table came from immunoSEQ multiplex PCR; TCRdb's copy has only in-frame clones and leaves some out. V and J calls and clone size are those listed in that table; D and trimming were worked out from the DNA. The sample shows about 290,000 clones, around 86% of them seen only once. V gave up 8 bases and J gave up 5 bases, with 19 bases separating them. Germline V gives CDR1 MNHEY, CDR2 SMNVEV (reference sequence). The length of the CDR3 is 15 residues. V usage is TRBV27 and J usage is TRBJ1-5; weak D call: TRBD1 (6 bases). The clonotype originates from a woman in her 40s who had recovered from COVID-19. Sequences were obtained from PBMCs or T cells enriched from blood (not recorded which). CDR3 residues: CASRALVGHHQPQHF. The CDR3 nucleotides read TGTGCCAGCCGCGCGCTTGTGGGACATCATCAGCCCCAGCATTTT.